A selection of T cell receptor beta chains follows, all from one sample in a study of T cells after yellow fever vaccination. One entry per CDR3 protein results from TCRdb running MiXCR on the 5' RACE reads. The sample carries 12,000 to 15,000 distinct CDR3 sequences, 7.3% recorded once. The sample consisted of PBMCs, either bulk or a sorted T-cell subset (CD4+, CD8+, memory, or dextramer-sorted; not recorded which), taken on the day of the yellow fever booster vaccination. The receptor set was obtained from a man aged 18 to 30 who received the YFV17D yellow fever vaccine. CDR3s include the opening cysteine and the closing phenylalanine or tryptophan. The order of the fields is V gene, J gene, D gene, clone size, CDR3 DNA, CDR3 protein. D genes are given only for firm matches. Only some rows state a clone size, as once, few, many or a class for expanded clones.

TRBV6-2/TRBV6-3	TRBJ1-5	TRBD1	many	TGTGCCAGCAGTTACCAGGGACAGGGCGAGAGGGCCCAGCATTTT	CASSYQGQGERAQHF
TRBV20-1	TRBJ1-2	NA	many	TGCAGTGCTAGAGATCTATGGGGGGGCCCCCATGGCTACACCTTC	CSARDLWGGPHGYTF
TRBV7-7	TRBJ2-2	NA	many	TGTGCTAGCACCCCTAGCACCGGGGAGCTGTTTTTT	CASTPSTGELFF
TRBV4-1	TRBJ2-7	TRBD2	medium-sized	TGCGCCAGCAGCCGAACAGCGGGGGGCCACTACGAGCAGTACTTC	CASSRTAGGHYEQYF
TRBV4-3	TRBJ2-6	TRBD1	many	TGCGCCAGCAGCCAAAAACAGGGGGCCGCGTGGGGGGCCAACGTCCTGACTTTC	CASSQKQGAAWGANVLTF
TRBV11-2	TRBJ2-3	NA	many	TGTGCCAGCAGCTTTTTCCGGGGGAGTTCATCAGGCACAGATACGCAGTATTTT	CASSFFRGSSSGTDTQYF
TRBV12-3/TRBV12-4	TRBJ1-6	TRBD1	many	TGTGCCAGCAGCCCCAACAGGGGGAGGTCACCCCTCCACTTT	CASSPNRGRSPLHF
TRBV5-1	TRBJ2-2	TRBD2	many	TGCGCCAGTCGAAGCGGGGCGGGGAACACCGGGGAGCTGTTTTTT	CASRSGAGNTGELFF
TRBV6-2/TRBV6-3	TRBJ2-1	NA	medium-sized	TGTGCCAGCAGGGTTAAGACCCCTAGGTCCCCCTACAATGAGCAGTTCTTC	CASRVKTPRSPYNEQFF
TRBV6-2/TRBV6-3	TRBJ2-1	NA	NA	TGTGCCAGCAGGTCCAGTTGGGGTGAGCAGTTCTTC	CASRSSWGEQFF
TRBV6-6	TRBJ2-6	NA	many	TGTGCCAGCAGTTCCCCAACAGCCTCTGGGGCCAACGTCCTGACTTTC	CASSSPTASGANVLTF
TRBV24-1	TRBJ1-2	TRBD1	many	TGTGCCACCAGTGATTCCCGGACAGGGGCGGGCTATGGCTACACCTTC	CATSDSRTGAGYGYTF
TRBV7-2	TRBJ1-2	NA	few	TGTGCCAGCAGCAACGACAGGAGGAATGGCTACACCTTC	CASSNDRRNGYTF
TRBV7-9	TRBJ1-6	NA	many	TGTGCCAGCAGCTTAGTCGGTAGCTCACCCCTCCACTTT	CASSLVGSSPLHF
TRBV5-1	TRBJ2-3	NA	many	TGCGCCAGCAGTTCACAGGGAGAAGGGAAAGATACGCAGTATTTT	CASSSQGEGKDTQYF
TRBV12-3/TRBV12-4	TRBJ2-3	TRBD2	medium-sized	TGTGCCAGCAGCCCATCGGGGGGGGGAGGCACAGATACGCAGTATTTT	CASSPSGGGGTDTQYF
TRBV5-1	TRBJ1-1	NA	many	TGCGCCAGCAGCTTGGCCCTGGGGACGGTCACTGAAGCTTTCTTT	CASSLALGTVTEAFF
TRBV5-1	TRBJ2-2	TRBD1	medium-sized	TGCGCCAGCAGCTTGAAGTGGACAGGCGACACCGGGGAGCTGTTTTTT	CASSLKWTGDTGELFF
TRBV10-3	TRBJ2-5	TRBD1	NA	TGTGCCATCAGTGTTGGACAGGGTGGGGAGACCCAGTACTTC	CAISVGQGGETQYF
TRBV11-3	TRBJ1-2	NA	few	TGTGCCAGCAGCCTGGCCGGGACCGAGGTACACACCTTC	CASSLAGTEVHTF
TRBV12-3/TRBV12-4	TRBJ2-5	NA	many	TGTGCCAGCAGTCCCCCGGGGTCAGGAACAGGGGAGACCCAGTACTTC	CASSPPGSGTGETQYF
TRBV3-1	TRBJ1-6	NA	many	TGTGCCAGCAGCCTCCGCCCGGACGCCCTGAATTCACCCCTCCACTTT	CASSLRPDALNSPLHF
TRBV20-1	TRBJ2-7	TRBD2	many	TGCAGTGCTAAGGGCCCGGGACTAACCTACGAGCAGTACTTC	CSAKGPGLTYEQYF
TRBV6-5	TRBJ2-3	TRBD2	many	TGTGCCAGCAGTTACTCAGGGCGGGGGGCCGGTGATACGCAGTATTTT	CASSYSGRGAGDTQYF
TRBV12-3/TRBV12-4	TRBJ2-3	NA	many	TGTGCCAGCAGTTTAGGGTGGACTCAGAATACGCAGTATTTT	CASSLGWTQNTQYF